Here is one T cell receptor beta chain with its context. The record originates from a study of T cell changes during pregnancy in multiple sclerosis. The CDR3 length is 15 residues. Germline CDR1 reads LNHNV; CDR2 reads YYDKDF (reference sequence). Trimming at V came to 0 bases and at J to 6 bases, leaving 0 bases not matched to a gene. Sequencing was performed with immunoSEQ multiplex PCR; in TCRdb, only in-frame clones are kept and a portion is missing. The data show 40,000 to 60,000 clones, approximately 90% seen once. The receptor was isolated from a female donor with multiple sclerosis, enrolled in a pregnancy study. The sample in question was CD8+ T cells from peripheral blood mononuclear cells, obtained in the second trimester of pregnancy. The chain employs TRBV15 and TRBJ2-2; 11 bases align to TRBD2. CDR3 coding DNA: TGTGCCACCAGCAGAGATAGCGGGGGGGCCGGGGAGCTGTTTTTT. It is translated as CATSRDSGGAGELFF.